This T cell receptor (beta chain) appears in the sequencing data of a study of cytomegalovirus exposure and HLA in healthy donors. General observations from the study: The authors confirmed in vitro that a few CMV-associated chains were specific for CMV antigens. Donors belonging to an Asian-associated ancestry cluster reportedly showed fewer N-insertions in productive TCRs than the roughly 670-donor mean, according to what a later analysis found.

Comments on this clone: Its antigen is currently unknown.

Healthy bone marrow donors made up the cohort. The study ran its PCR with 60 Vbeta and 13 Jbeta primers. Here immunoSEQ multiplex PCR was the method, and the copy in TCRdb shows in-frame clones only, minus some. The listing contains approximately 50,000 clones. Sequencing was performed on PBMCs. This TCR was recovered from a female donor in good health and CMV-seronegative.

The CDR3 here is CASSLVGTFDYGYTF. CDR3 nucleotides: TGCGCCAGCAGCTTGGTGGGGACATTCGACTATGGCTACACCTTC. The chain employs TRBV5-1 and TRBJ1-2; tentatively, D is TRBD1 (6 bases). Trimming removed 0 bases at V and 3 bases at J, with 12 bases between. This CDR3 region has 15 residues. The germline gives CDR1 SGHRS, CDR2 YFSETQ. Full variable domain (rest looked up from reference TRBV5-1 and TRBJ1-2): KAGVTQTPRYLIKTRGQQVTLSCSPISGHRSVSWYQQTPGQGLQFLFEYFSETQRNKGNFPGRFSGRQFSNSRSEMNVSTLELGDSALYLCASSLVGTFDYGYTFGSGTRLTVV.